This TCR beta chain derives from a study of T cell responses to AZD1222 COVID-19 vaccine. Findings and limits, study-wide: Dominant at 160-218 and 743-854, vaccine-associated CD4 TCRs also spanned spike. Donors were chiefly white British, with a greater number of females, and clonal diversity was perhaps underestimated. The breadth and depth of Spike-specific TCRs increased once two AZD1222 doses had been given.

Only in-frame clones appear in the TCRdb table, and some are missing; sequencing was by immunoSEQ multiplex PCR. The table includes over 90,000 clones, 90% detected once. V gave up 1 base and J gave up 7 bases, with 17 bases separating them. CDR1 and CDR2 from the germline V gene are SGHVS and FNYEAQ. The CDR3 spans 17 residues. A note on this clone: No antigen is known for it.

The V and J genes are TRBV7-6 and TRBJ1-6; D is possibly TRBD1 (5 bases). The sequencing used peripheral blood, collected on day 0 of AZD1222 vaccination. This clonotype was obtained from an adult in good health. Written as DNA, the CDR3 is TGTGCCAGCAGCTTAGGGCCGGGCAGGGCCAAGAATTCACCCCTCCACTTT. Protein product: CASSLGPGRAKNSPLHF.